The clone carrying this T cell receptor beta chain was seen once. The antigen is undetermined. The source of the sample is a study of vaccination effects on CD4 cells after COVID-19. Study observations and caveats: There was marked clonal contraction among infection- and vaccine-induced clones late after vaccination.

The culture ran for about 10 days, and then CD4+ T cells were isolated. In the vaccine recipients, nucleocapsid antibodies were negative and there was no prior SARS-CoV-2 infection. CDR1 and CDR2 (germline): LNHNV, YYDKDF (reference sequence). This CDR3 is built from 14 residues. V lost 4 bases, J lost 4 bases, and 13 bases lay in between. Profiling relied on immunoSEQ multiplex PCR, and the TCRdb table lists in-frame clones only, not all of them. The sample includes tens of thousands of clones, 65% of them seen just once. The specimen comprised CD4+ T cells from PBMCs cultured without peptide, sampled before COVID-19 vaccination. This clonotype was sampled from a human donor who received a COVID-19 vaccine. The genes are TRBV15 and TRBJ2-5; D may be TRBD1 (6 bases). The CDR3 region has the DNA TGTGCCACCAGCATCAGAGGGGGTCGAGAGACCCAGTACTTC. It codes for CATSIRGGRETQYF.